Presented here are 21 T cell receptor beta chains from one specimen sequenced in a study of T-cell reconstitution after alpha-beta-depleted transplantation in children. A library of TCRbeta sequences, prepared with unique molecular identifiers, was generated. MiXCR, applied by TCRdb to the PCR reads, yields one record per CDR3 protein. The sample holds some 500,000 distinct CDR3 sequences, around 17% seen once. The sample was PBMCs from the stem cell graft donor, taken from the stem cell graft. These receptors were obtained from a human donor who donated a stem cell graft to a child with acute lymphoblastic leukemia.

A few counts support this clonotype. The chain carries TRBV27 and TRBJ1-2; 7 bases match TRBD1. The V gene's germline CDR1 is MNHEY and CDR2 SMNVEV (reference sequence). The CDR3 is made up of 16 amino acids. The J segment lost 5 bases and the V segment lost 4 bases, leaving 13 bases of the junction unmatched. This chain's CDR3 is CASSSRTGTAVYGYTF. The CDR3 nucleotides read TGTGCCAGCAGTTCGCGTACCGGGACAGCCGTTTATGGCTACACCTTC.

The CDR3 bases are TGTGCCAGCAGCCCGAGAACTAGCGGGGAAGAGACCCAGTACTTC. Translation gives CASSPRTSGEETQYF. This chain links TRBV9 with TRBJ2-5; 10 bases line up with TRBD2. Germline CDR1 reads SGDLS; CDR2 reads YYNGEE. J lost 3 bases, V lost 4 bases, and 6 bases had no gene match. This CDR3 spans 15 amino acids.

This rearrangement joins TRBV6-1 to TRBJ2-3; 8 bases line up with TRBD1. The germline V gene encodes CDR1 MNHNS and CDR2 SASEGT. Trimming removed 5 bases from V and 3 bases from J; junction bases left unmatched: 4. The CDR3 spans 14 residues. CDR3 protein: CASSTGTGTDTQYF. The CDR3 coding sequence is TGTGCCAGCAGTACCGGGACAGGAACAGATACGCAGTATTTT.

The DNA of the CDR3 is TGTGCCACCAGCCGGGTCAGCTCCTACAATGAGCAGTTCTTC. This translates into CATSRVSSYNEQFF. The chain links TRBV15 to TRBJ2-1; D gene uncertain. The CDR3 contains 14 residues. The germline V gene encodes CDR1 LNHNV and CDR2 YYDKDF (reference sequence). The V gene lost 5 bases and the J gene lost 0 bases, with 8 bases spanning the gap.

This clonotype showed up just a few times. The J gene is TRBJ2-7, the V gene TRBV6-5; D ambiguous. The V and J ends lost 0 bases and 0 bases respectively, with 12 bases between them. This CDR3 has 16 residues. Germline V gene lookup returns CDR1 MNHEY and CDR2 SVGAGI. The CDR3 region is CASSYSSSAYSYEQYF. Written as DNA, the CDR3 is TGTGCCAGCAGTTACTCCTCGTCAGCCTACTCCTACGAGCAGTACTTC.

CDR3: CASSQDTSGMYEQYF. The CDR3 DNA reads TGTGCCAGCAGCCAAGATACTAGCGGAATGTACGAGCAGTACTTC. The V call is TRBV4-2, the J call TRBJ2-7; 8 bases align to TRBD2. This CDR3 region has 15 residues. Trimming at V came to 0 bases and at J to 4 bases, leaving 5 bases not matched to a gene. Germline CDR1 is LGHNA and CDR2 is YNFKEQ.

The gene calls are TRBV19 and TRBJ2-7; D is uncertain. The CDR3 length is 17 residues. CDR1 LNHDA and CDR2 SQIVND come from the germline V gene (reference sequence). V dropped 5 bases and J dropped 2 bases, with 22 bases sitting between them. CDR3 nucleotide sequence: TGTGCCAGTAGTTGGGCCCCCGCGGCCTTCGGTACCTACGAGCAGTACTTC. Translation: CASSWAPAAFGTYEQYF.

The chain links TRBV4-1 to TRBJ1-1; D gene uncertain. Trimming pared 3 bases from V and 6 bases from J, leaving 8 bases between. Germline values: CDR1 MGHRA, CDR2 YSYEKL. The CDR3 has 12 amino acids. The CDR3 DNA reads TGCGCCAGCAGCCAGGACGAGGCTGAAGCTTTCTTT. Amino acid sequence: CASSQDEAEAFF.

The chain links TRBV7-8 to TRBJ2-2; D gene unclear. The V end lost 2 bases, the J end lost 5 bases, and 6 bases lay between the germline ends. The CDR3 covers 13 residues. From germline, CDR1 is SGHVS and CDR2 FQNEAQ. The CDR3 here is CASSLRRTGELFF. The CDR3 bases are TGTGCCAGCAGCTTACGGCGGACCGGGGAGCTGTTTTTT. Full variable domain (outside the CDR3, taken from reference TRBV7-8 and TRBJ2-2): GAGVSQSPRYKVAKRGQDVALRCDPISGHVSLFWYQQALGQGPEFLTYFQNEAQLDKSGLPSDRFFAERPEGSVSTLKIQRTQQEDSAVYLCASSLRRTGELFFGEGSRLTVL.

Ten or more counts support this clonotype. The CDR3 bases are TGTGCCAGCAGCCCACGACTAGCGGATAGCACAGATACGCAGTATTTT. Protein product: CASSPRLADSTDTQYF. This chain uses TRBV7-9 with TRBJ2-3; 9 nucleotides align to TRBD2. The ends lost 5 bases at V and 0 bases at J; junction bases unmatched: 6. The CDR3 runs to 16 residues. The V gene's germline CDR1 is SEHNR and CDR2 FQNEAQ (reference sequence).

The CDR3: CAISPGQGGERAFF. The CDR3 DNA reads as TGTGCCATCAGCCCAGGACAGGGGGGAGAGAGAGCTTTCTTT. This chain links TRBV10-3 with TRBJ1-1; 10 bases map to TRBD1. Trimming removed 6 bases from V and 10 bases from J; junction bases left unmatched: 11. CDR1 and CDR2 (germline): ENHRY, SYGVKD. The CDR3 consists of 14 residues.

This clonotype was observed many times. The chain links TRBV11-2 to TRBJ2-1; TRBD2 aligns across 12 bases. CDR1 is SGHAT, CDR2 FQNNGV, per germline. The CDR3 runs 18 residues. V shed 5 bases and J 0 bases; nucleotides not matched to a gene: 8. This chain's CDR3 is CASSPALTSGSSYNEQFF. CDR3 sequence (DNA): TGTGCCAGCAGCCCAGCCTTGACTAGCGGGAGCTCCTACAATGAGCAGTTCTTC. The full variable domain, completed using reference TRBV11-2 and TRBJ2-1, is EAGVAQSPRYKIIEKRQSVAFWCNPISGHATLYWYQQILGQGPKLLIQFQNNGVVDDSQLPKDRFSAERLKGVDSTLKIQPAKLEDSAVYLCASSPALTSGSSYNEQFFGPGTRLTVL.

J is TRBJ2-5 and V is TRBV12-3 or TRBV12-4; 7 bases are shared with TRBD2. The V segment lost 8 bases and the J segment 3 bases; nucleotides outside the gene matches: 9. The CDR3 has 14 residues. In DNA, the CDR3 is TGTGCCAGCTATGGTAGCGGGCCCAAAGAGACCCAGTACTTC. Protein sequence: CASYGSGPKETQYF.

The rearrangement joins TRBV24-1 to TRBJ2-1, with D maybe TRBD2 (5 bases). V was trimmed by 4 bases and J by 0 bases, leaving 12 bases between them. The length of the CDR3 is 16 residues. From germline, CDR1 is KGHDR and CDR2 SFDVKD. The CDR3 sequence is CATSDTADSSYNEQFF. The CDR3 DNA reads as TGTGCCACCAGTGACACAGCGGATAGCTCCTACAATGAGCAGTTCTTC.

This chain joins TRBV20-1 and TRBJ2-7; D is unclear. Trimming pared 3 bases from V and 0 bases from J, leaving 6 bases between. The CDR3 sequence is 12 residues long. Germline CDR1 DFQATT, CDR2 SNEGSKA (reference sequence). Here the CDR3 reads CSASSSSYEQYF. CDR3 bases: TGCAGTGCTAGCTCGAGCTCCTACGAGCAGTACTTC.

This clonotype was counted between two and nine times. The chain uses TRBV20-1 and TRBJ2-1; TRBD1 might be the D (6 bases). Trimming removed 0 bases from V and 8 bases from J, with 23 bases in between. CDR3 size: 17 residues. CDR1 DFQATT and CDR2 SNEGSKA come from the germline V gene (reference sequence). The chain's CDR3 is CSARDLDRPSRRHEQFF. DNA for the CDR3: TGCAGTGCTAGAGATCTCGACAGGCCTAGCAGGCGACATGAGCAGTTCTTC.

V gene TRBV3-1 combines with J gene TRBJ2-4; tentatively, D is TRBD2 (6 bases). Germline V gene data show CDR1 as LGHDT and CDR2 as YNNKEL (reference sequence). The CDR3 spans 13 residues. Trimming took off 1 base at V and 13 bases at J, with 14 bases between the two ends. CDR3 residues: CASSQGRGQAQYF. Here the CDR3 DNA reads TGTGCCAGCAGCCAAGGGAGGGGCCAGGCGCAGTACTTC.

The genes are TRBV3-1 and TRBJ1-4, with no clear D. Trimming removed 4 bases from V and 0 bases from J, with 6 bases in between. CDR3 length: 14 amino acids. Germline V CDR1 and CDR2: LGHDT, YNNKEL (reference sequence). The CDR3 region has the DNA TGTGCCAGCAGCCTGACAACAACTAATGAAAAACTGTTTTTT. It codes for CASSLTTTNEKLFF.

This clonotype was seen a few times. The gene calls are TRBV20-1 and TRBJ1-5; D remains ambiguous. There are 12 residues in the CDR3. The V gene's germline CDR1 is DFQATT and CDR2 SNEGSKA (reference sequence). Trimming took off 2 bases at V and 4 bases at J, with 6 bases between the two ends. CDR3 sequence (DNA): TGCAGTGCTAGAATGGGGAATCAGCCCCAGCATTTT. It codes for CSARMGNQPQHF.

The CDR3 region is CSARAGASVETQYF. CDR3 in DNA: TGCAGTGCTAGGGCGGGGGCCTCCGTAGAGACCCAGTACTTC. The chain uses TRBV20-1 and TRBJ2-5; a possible D gene is TRBD2 (7 bases). Trimming removed 3 bases from V and 4 bases from J, with 15 bases in between. Germline loops: CDR1 DFQATT, CDR2 SNEGSKA (reference sequence). CDR3 length: 14 amino acids.

There are a few counts of this clonotype. The chain couples TRBV10-1 to TRBJ2-2; maybe TRBD1 (6 bases). Germline V gene sequence: CDR1 WNHNN, CDR2 SYGVQD (reference sequence). Trimming cost V 8 bases and J 0 bases, with 13 bases left between them. The CDR3 has 15 residues. In DNA, the CDR3 is TGCGCCAGCGGCCGGGACATCGCGAACACCGGGGAGCTGTTTTTT. Translated, it gives CASGRDIANTGELFF.